Sequencing of this T cell receptor (beta chain) was carried out in a study of graft-versus-host responses after intestinal transplantation. CDR3 length: 12 amino acids. The junction had 5 bases not matched to a gene; V was cut back by 2 bases and J by 11 bases. Germline V gives CDR1 SEHNR, CDR2 FQNEAQ (reference sequence). Sequenced by immunoSEQ multiplex PCR; TCRdb stores in-frame clones only, minus some. The repertoire has 85,000 to 110,000 clones, approximately 94% of them found once; the top ten carry approximately 1%. A word on this clone: The antigen is unknown.

The sequence derives from a human donor who received an intestinal transplant. J is TRBJ2-5 and V is TRBV7-9; the match to TRBD2 covers 7 bases. This material consisted of unstimulated CD8+ T cells sorted from spleen or lymph node cells, taken before intestinal transplant. The CDR3 nucleotides are TGTGCCAGCAGCTTACCGAGCGGGGAGCAGTACTTC. Amino acids: CASSLPSGEQYF. Full variable domain (missing parts from reference TRBV7-9 and TRBJ2-5): DTGVSQNPRHKITKRGQNVTFRCDPISEHNRLYWYRQTLGQGPEFLTYFQNEAQLEKSRLLSDRFSAERPKGSFSTLEIQRTEQGDSAMYLCASSLPSGEQYFGPGTRLLVL.